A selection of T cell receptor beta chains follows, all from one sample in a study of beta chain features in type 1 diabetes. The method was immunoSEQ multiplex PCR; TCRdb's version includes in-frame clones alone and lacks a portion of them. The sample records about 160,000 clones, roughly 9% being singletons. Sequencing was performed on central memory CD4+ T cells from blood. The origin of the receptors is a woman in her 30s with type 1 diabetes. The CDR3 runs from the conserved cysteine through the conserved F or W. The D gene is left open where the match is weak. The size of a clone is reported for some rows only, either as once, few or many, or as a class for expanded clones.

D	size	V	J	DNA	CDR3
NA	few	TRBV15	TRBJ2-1	TGTGCCACCAGCAGAGCATCAAGCTACAGTGAGCAGTTCTTC	CATSRASSYSEQFF
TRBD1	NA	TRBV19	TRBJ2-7	TGTGCCAGTAGTCACCGGGACAGGGACTACGAGCAGTACTTC	CASSHRDRDYEQYF
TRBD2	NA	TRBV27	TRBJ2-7	TGTGCCAGCAGTTTAGCCCCATGGGGAGCGGGAGCGAACTACGAGCAGTACTTC	CASSLAPWGAGANYEQYF
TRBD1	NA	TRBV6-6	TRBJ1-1	TGTGCCAGCAGACCACGACAGGGGGCATTGAACACTGAAGCTTTCTTT	CASRPRQGALNTEAFF
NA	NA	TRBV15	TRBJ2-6	TGTGCCACCAGCAGGGACAGTCTTCTAACTGGGGCCAACGTCCTGACTTTC	CATSRDSLLTGANVLTF
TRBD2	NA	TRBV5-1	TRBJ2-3	TGCGCCAGCAGCTTGCGGCCTAGCGGGCAGAGCACAGATACGCAGTATTTT	CASSLRPSGQSTDTQYF
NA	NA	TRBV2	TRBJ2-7	TGTGCCAGCAGTGAGGACGGGAGTGGTTACGAGCAGTACTTC	CASSEDGSGYEQYF
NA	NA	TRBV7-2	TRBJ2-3	TGTGCCAGCAGCTTAGCTGGAGGGCCCGGAGATACGCAGTATTTT	CASSLAGGPGDTQYF
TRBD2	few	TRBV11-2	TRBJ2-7	TGTGCCAGCAGCTTAGGTGGGACTAGCGGGGTGTACGAGCAGTACTTC	CASSLGGTSGVYEQYF
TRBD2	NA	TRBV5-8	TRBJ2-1	TGTGCCAGCAGCCTGGGACTAGCGGGATCCAATGAGCAGTTCTTC	CASSLGLAGSNEQFF
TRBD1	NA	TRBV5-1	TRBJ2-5	TGCGCCAGCAGCTTGCAGGGGGTAGACCAAGAGACCCAGTACTTC	CASSLQGVDQETQYF
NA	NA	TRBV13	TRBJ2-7	TGTGCCAGCAGCGCCAACCTTAGAGAGGACGAGCAGTACTTC	CASSANLREDEQYF
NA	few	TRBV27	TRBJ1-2	TGTGCCAGCAGTTTATCACACAGGGAAAGGGGCTACACCTTC	CASSLSHRERGYTF
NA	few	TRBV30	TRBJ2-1	TGTGCCTGGAGTGACGTGGGACGGACTACCTACAATGAGCAGTTCTTC	CAWSDVGRTTYNEQFF
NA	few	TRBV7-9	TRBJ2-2	TGTGCCAGCAGCTTAGTATTGCGAACCGGGGAGCTGTTTTTT	CASSLVLRTGELFF
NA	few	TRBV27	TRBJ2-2	TGTGCCAGCAGGATGACAGTCACCGGGGAGCTGTTTTTT	CASRMTVTGELFF
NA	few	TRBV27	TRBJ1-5	TGTGCCAGCAGTTTCGCGGGACTGAGCAATCAGCCCCAGCATTTT	CASSFAGLSNQPQHF
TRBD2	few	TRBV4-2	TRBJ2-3	TGTGCCAGCAGCCAAGACCGGGGGGGTACGCAGTATTTT	CASSQDRGGTQYF
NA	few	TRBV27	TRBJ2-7	TGTGCCAGCAGCCCTAAGGTGCGGGACCTCAAAGGGGAGCAGTACTTC	CASSPKVRDLKGEQYF
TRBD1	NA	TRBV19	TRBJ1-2	TGTGCCAGTAGTATAATGACAGGGGAAGGCTATGGCTACACCTTC	CASSIMTGEGYGYTF
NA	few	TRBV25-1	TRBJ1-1	TGTGCCAGCAGTGAATACGACAGGCCTACTGAAGCTTTCTTT	CASSEYDRPTEAFF
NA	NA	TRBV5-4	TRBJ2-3	TGTGCCAGCAGTTCCCACCAGGGCACAGATACGCAGTATTTT	CASSSHQGTDTQYF
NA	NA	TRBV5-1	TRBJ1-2	TGCGCCAGCAGCTCTAGTCCAGCGATCTATGGCTACACCTTC	CASSSSPAIYGYTF
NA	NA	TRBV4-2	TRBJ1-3	TGTGCCAGCAGCCAAGAAGTCGGCTCTGGAAACACCATATATTTT	CASSQEVGSGNTIYF
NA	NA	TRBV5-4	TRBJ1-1	TGTGCCAGCAGCTCGGGACTATCTACATCTCTGAACACTGAAGCTTTCTTT	CASSSGLSTSLNTEAFF
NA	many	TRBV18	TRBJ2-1	TGTGCCAGCTCAAGATCGCTAGCTGAACTAAATGAGCAGTTCTTC	CASSRSLAELNEQFF
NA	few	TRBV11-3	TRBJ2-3	TGTGCCAGCAGCCAAACAGATACGCAGTATTTT	CASSQTDTQYF
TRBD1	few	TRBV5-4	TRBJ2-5	TGTGCCAGCAGGTTGGCAGGGGGCTCAGAGACCCAGTACTTC	CASRLAGGSETQYF
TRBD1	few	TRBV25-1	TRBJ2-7	TGTGCCAGCAGTGATTACTTCGGGCAGGGGGCGGTCGAGCAGTACTTC	CASSDYFGQGAVEQYF
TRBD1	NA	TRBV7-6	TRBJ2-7	TGTGCCAGCAGCCCCGGACAGGGAGCCGAGCAGTACTTC	CASSPGQGAEQYF
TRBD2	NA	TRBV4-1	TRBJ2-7	TGCGCCAGCAGGCCCCAGGTAGCGGGAGTCGAGCAGTACTTC	CASRPQVAGVEQYF
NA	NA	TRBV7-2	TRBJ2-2	TGTGCCAGCAGCTTCAGGGTCACCGGGGAGCTGTTTTTT	CASSFRVTGELFF
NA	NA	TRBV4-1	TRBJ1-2	TGCGCCAGCAGCCAAGAAAACAGGTTCTACACCTTC	CASSQENRFYTF
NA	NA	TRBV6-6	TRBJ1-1	TGTGCCAGCAGTATGGGGGCCGGGAACACTGAAGCTTTCTTT	CASSMGAGNTEAFF
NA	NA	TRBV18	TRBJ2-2	TGTGCCAGCATAAGGTCCAGGCTACAGTACACCGGGGAGCTGTTTTTT	CASIRSRLQYTGELFF